One and the same sample provided the 17 T cell receptor beta chains below, sequenced in a study of cytomegalovirus exposure and HLA in healthy donors. The study ran its PCR with 60 Vbeta and 13 Jbeta primers. Sequencing used immunoSEQ multiplex PCR; TCRdb keeps in-frame clones, though not all of them. This sample's table reports fewer than 150,000 clones. The sample taken for sequencing was PBMCs. The receptors come from a man aged 35 to 55 in good health and CMV-seronegative.

This sequence joins TRBV29-1 and TRBJ2-2, with 7 positions matching TRBD1. Trimming cost V 4 bases and J 5 bases; bases outside gene matches: 4. The CDR3 is 13 amino acids. The germline CDR1 and CDR2 sequences are SQVTM and ANQGSEA. CDR3 protein: CSVVQGSTGELFF. DNA for the CDR3: TGCAGCGTTGTACAGGGGTCAACCGGGGAGCTGTTTTTT.

The V and J genes are TRBV7-3 and TRBJ1-6; 7 bases agree with TRBD1. This CDR3 contains 13 residues. The ends lost 10 bases at V and 7 bases at J; junction bases unmatched: 7. CDR1 SGHTA and CDR2 FQGTGA come from the germline V gene. CDR3 nucleotides: TGTGCCACCTCCGGGACAGTCAATTCACCCCTCCACTTT. It yields the protein CATSGTVNSPLHF.

The chain carries TRBV5-4 and TRBJ2-7; the match to TRBD2 covers 11 bases. The CDR3 covers 14 residues. Per germline, CDR1 SGHNT and CDR2 YYREEE (reference sequence). After removal of 5 bases from V and 0 bases from J, the junction contained 1 base not matched to a gene. The chain's CDR3 is CASSGLAGSYEQYF. For the CDR3, the DNA is TGTGCCAGCAGTGGACTAGCGGGCTCCTACGAGCAGTACTTC. The variable domain in full, with the rest retrieved from reference TRBV5-4 and TRBJ2-7, is ETGVTQSPTHLIKTRGQQVTLRCSSQSGHNTVSWYQQALGQGPQFIFQYYREEENGRGNFPPRFSGLQFPNYSSELNVNALELDDSALYLCASSGLAGSYEQYFGPGTRLTVT.

The chain has TRBV28 and TRBJ2-1, with TRBD1 matching 8 bases. Germline V CDR1 and CDR2: MDHEN, SYDVKM. The CDR3 is made up of 17 amino acids. The J segment lost 11 bases and the V segment lost 6 bases, leaving 21 bases of the junction unmatched. The CDR3 DNA is TGTGCCAGCAGCCTAGGACAGGGTGGCATATTGTTTTATAAGCAGTTCTTC. Its protein is CASSLGQGGILFYKQFF.

The J gene is TRBJ2-3, the V gene TRBV19, with no clear D. Between the trimmed V and J ends, which lost 3 bases and 1 base, there was a span of 5 bases. The CDR3 has 13 amino acids. From germline, CDR1 is LNHDA and CDR2 SQIVND (reference sequence). CDR3 in amino acids: CASSIPGTDTQYF. CDR3 nucleotide sequence: TGTGCCAGTAGTATTCCCGGCACAGATACGCAGTATTTT.

V gene TRBV7-9 combines with J gene TRBJ2-7; D is perhaps TRBD1 (5 bases). The length of the CDR3 is 11 residues. Between the trimmed V and J ends, which lost 4 bases and 6 bases, there was a span of 7 bases. CDR1 and CDR2 (germline): SEHNR, FQNEAQ (reference sequence). CDR3 DNA: TGTGCCAGCAGCTACCAGGGCGAGCAGTACTTC. Its translation: CASSYQGEQYF. The variable domain in full, completed from reference TRBV7-9 and TRBJ2-7, reads DTGVSQNPRHKITKRGQNVTFRCDPISEHNRLYWYRQTLGQGPEFLTYFQNEAQLEKSRLLSDRFSAERPKGSFSTLEIQRTEQGDSAMYLCASSYQGEQYFGPGTRLTVT.

This chain joins TRBV2 and TRBJ1-2, with no clear D. CDR1 SNHLY and CDR2 FYNNEI come from the germline V gene. The CDR3 sequence is 13 residues long. V lost 6 bases and J lost 0, with 8 bases in between. The CDR3 DNA is TGTGCCAGCAGACAAATGACTAACTATGGCTACACCTTC. It is translated as CASRQMTNYGYTF.

CDR3 nucleotide sequence: TGTGCCAGCAGTGAATCGGGGACAGGGTCTGTCCAAGAGACCCAGTACTTC. Amino acids: CASSESGTGSVQETQYF. V usage is TRBV6-1 and J usage is TRBJ2-5; 9 bases line up with TRBD1. This CDR3 is 17 amino acids long. With 2 bases clipped from V and 1 base from J, the junction kept 8 bases outside the gene matches. Germline lookup yields CDR1 MNHNS and CDR2 SASEGT.

The J gene is TRBJ2-3, the V gene TRBV9; D gene uncertain. V lost 4 bases and J 6 bases, leaving 9 bases between the germline ends. The CDR3 sequence is 12 residues long. Germline CDR1 SGDLS, CDR2 YYNGEE. CDR3 in amino acids: CASSPRLDTQYF. CDR3 coding DNA: TGTGCCAGCAGCCCCCGGTTGGATACGCAGTATTTT.

The V gene is TRBV6-5, the J gene TRBJ1-1; TRBD1 matches 7 bases. This CDR3 has 13 amino acids. J was trimmed by 0 bases and V by 8 bases; bases with no gene match: 3. Per the germline V gene, CDR1 is MNHEY and CDR2 is SVGAGI. The chain's CDR3 is CASLTGMNTEAFF. As DNA, the CDR3 is TGTGCCAGCTTGACAGGGATGAACACTGAAGCTTTCTTT.

The rearrangement links TRBV5-6 to TRBJ1-4; D uncertain. The CDR3 runs 14 residues. Trimming took 2 bases from V and 5 from J, leaving 10 bases between them. Germline loops: CDR1 SGHDT, CDR2 YYEEEE. The CDR3 DNA sequence: TGTGCCAGCAGCTTCCGCGGCCCCAATGAAAAACTGTTTTTT. This gives the protein CASSFRGPNEKLFF.

The chain uses TRBV7-9 and TRBJ1-3; D gene unclear. CDR3 length: 14 amino acids. The V gene's germline CDR1 is SEHNR and CDR2 FQNEAQ (reference sequence). V was clipped by 1 base and J by 0 bases, with 4 bases between them. The CDR3 region has the DNA TGTGCCAGCAGCTTAGACATCTCTGGAAACACCATATATTTT. It specifies CASSLDISGNTIYF.

The V and J genes are TRBV5-4 and TRBJ1-5; D perhaps matches TRBD1 (5 bases). Looked up from germline, CDR1 is SGHNT and CDR2 is YYREEE (reference sequence). The germline V and J ends were trimmed by 5 bases and 4 bases, with 10 bases remaining between them. CDR3 length: 13 amino acids. CDR3 region: CASSGGLNQPQHF. CDR3 bases: TGTGCCAGCAGTGGGGGGTTAAATCAGCCCCAGCATTTT.

V is TRBV9 and J is TRBJ2-3; D is ambiguous. V lost 0 bases and J lost 6, with 5 bases in between. The CDR3 is 12 amino acids. In germline, CDR1 is SGDLS, CDR2 YYNGEE. The CDR3 DNA is TGTGCCAGCAGCGTAGCCGGGGATACGCAGTATTTT. Its translation is CASSVAGDTQYF.

The chain links TRBV29-1 to TRBJ2-7; 9 positions agree with TRBD1. The germline V gene has CDR1 SQVTM and CDR2 ANQGSEA. There are 15 residues in the CDR3. With 8 bases clipped from V and 4 bases from J, the junction kept 15 bases outside the gene matches. CDR3 sequence reads: CSTGSQGQGLYEQYF. The CDR3 bases are TGCAGCACCGGCAGTCAGGGACAGGGTTTATACGAGCAGTACTTC.

V gene TRBV5-4 combines with J gene TRBJ1-2; a weak D match, TRBD1 (6 bases). Germline values: CDR1 SGHNT, CDR2 YYREEE (reference sequence). There are 15 residues in the CDR3. The germline V and J ends were trimmed by 4 bases and 7 bases, with 20 bases remaining between them. CDR3 DNA sequence: TGTGCCAGCAGCCTCGGGGGGGCGCGAGGGGGTGGCTACACCTTC. Residues: CASSLGGARGGGYTF.

This chain connects TRBV10-3 to TRBJ2-6; tentative D call: TRBD2 (6 bases). Germline V gene sequence: CDR1 ENHRY, CDR2 SYGVKD. The CDR3 is made up of 19 amino acids. Trimming cost V 2 bases and J 0 bases, with 17 bases left between them. CDR3 DNA: TGTGCCATCAGTGAGAGGCGGGGAACTGCGAACTCTGGGGCCAACGTCCTGACTTTC. Translating it yields CAISERRGTANSGANVLTF.